Following are 8 T cell receptor beta chains from one sample sequenced in a study of blood T cell repertoires in COVID-19. The method was immunoSEQ multiplex PCR; TCRdb's version includes in-frame clones alone and lacks a portion of them. The data hold fewer than 350,000 clones, with 70% to 90% observed a single time. The sample was PBMCs or T cells enriched from blood (not recorded which). These TCRs come from a man aged 25-45 years who had recovered from COVID-19.

J is TRBJ1-3 and V is TRBV9, with 7 bases that match TRBD1. Losses at the gene ends were 4 bases for V and 2 bases for J; bases not matched to a gene: 6. Germline V gene data show CDR1 as SGDLS and CDR2 as YYNGEE. The CDR3 consists of 15 residues. This chain's CDR3 is CASSFEGAAGNTIYF. CDR3 nucleotide sequence: TGTGCCAGCAGCTTCGAGGGGGCGGCTGGAAACACCATATATTTT.

This rearrangement joins TRBV6-5 to TRBJ1-1, with D possibly matching TRBD1 (6 bases). With 5 bases removed from V and 5 bases from J, the gap between germline ends came to 12 bases. Germline V gives CDR1 MNHEY, CDR2 SVGAGI. This CDR3 region has 13 residues. The CDR3 reads CASSIHRATEAFF. DNA of the CDR3: TGTGCCAGCAGTATTCACAGGGCTACTGAAGCTTTCTTT.

The V gene is TRBV4-1, the J gene TRBJ2-7; the match to TRBD1 covers 9 bases. Germline loops: CDR1 MGHRA, CDR2 YSYEKL. The CDR3 has 14 amino acids. Trimming at V came to 8 bases and at J to 2 bases, leaving 7 bases not matched to a gene. Written as DNA, the CDR3 is TGCGCCAGCTCCCGGACAGGGGTGGCCTACGAGCAGTACTTC. This codes for CASSRTGVAYEQYF.

This chain links TRBV19 with TRBJ1-1; D not certain. CDR1 LNHDA and CDR2 SQIVND come from the germline V gene (reference sequence). This CDR3 is 13 amino acids long. Trimming left V 3 bases short and J 8 bases short, with 13 bases between. Written as DNA, the CDR3 is TGTGCCAGTAGTATCAGCGTCGAGTTCGAAGCTTTCTTT. Protein product: CASSISVEFEAFF.

The chain employs TRBV6-4 and TRBJ2-7; 12 bases are shared with TRBD2. V trimming: 2 bases; J trimming: 2 bases; junction bases outside the gene matches: 7. CDR1 is MRHNA, CDR2 SNTAGT, per germline. The CDR3 length is 17 residues. The CDR3 loop is CASSDPTRLAGAYEQYF. In DNA form, the CDR3 reads TGTGCCAGCAGTGACCCTACTCGACTAGCGGGGGCCTACGAGCAGTACTTC.

This clone was detected only once. The genes are TRBV14 and TRBJ2-7, with 7 positions matching TRBD1. V lost 5 bases, J lost 5 bases, and 12 bases stayed unmatched. The CDR3 totals 15 residues. Germline values: CDR1 SGHDN, CDR2 FVKESK. The CDR3 here is CASSWRPGGQDEQYF. CDR3 coding DNA: TGTGCCAGCAGCTGGCGGCCTGGTGGACAGGACGAGCAGTACTTC.

J is TRBJ2-7 and V is TRBV18; TRBD1 matches 10 bases. V was pared by 6 bases and J by 7 bases, with 9 bases of the junction left unmatched. Germline CDR1 reads KGHSH; CDR2 reads LQKENI. The CDR3 loop spans 14 amino acids. In DNA, the CDR3 is TGTGCCAGCTCGACGGGACAGGGGCTCGGAGAGCAGTACTTC. It is translated as CASSTGQGLGEQYF.

This rearrangement joins TRBV7-3 to TRBJ2-5; 8 bases line up with TRBD1. The V gene end was trimmed by 3 bases and the J gene end by 4 bases; junction bases not matched to a gene: 1. This CDR3 comprises 13 residues. CDR1 is SGHTA, CDR2 FQGTGA, per germline. The CDR3 sequence is CASSFGQGETQYF. The CDR3 region has the DNA TGTGCCAGCAGCTTTGGACAGGGAGAGACCCAGTACTTC.